Below are 16 T cell receptor beta chains sequenced from a single sample in a study of blood T cells in healthy people across ages. The use of a sample-barcoded 5' primer and a J-beta primer mix characterized a second PCR of about 6 to 12 cycles. One entry per CDR3 protein results from TCRdb running MiXCR on the 5' RACE reads. The repertoire holds around 1,100,000 distinct CDR3 sequences, with more than 30% as singletons. Sequenced material: blood. These receptors were obtained from a man aged 18 to 35 in good health.

This clonotype was recorded at least ten times. The rearrangement joins TRBV5-1 to TRBJ2-7; D gene ambiguous. CDR3 length equals 12 residues. V was clipped by 1 base and J by 7 bases, with 9 bases between them. Germline V gene data show CDR1 as SGHRS and CDR2 as YFSETQ. CDR3 region: CASSLMGNEQYF. The CDR3 DNA reads TGCGCCAGCAGCTTGATGGGTAATGAGCAGTACTTC. Filled out from reference TRBV5-1 and TRBJ2-7, the complete variable domain reads KAGVTQTPRYLIKTRGQQVTLSCSPISGHRSVSWYQQTPGQGLQFLFEYFSETQRNKGNFPGRFSGRQFSNSRSEMNVSTLELGDSALYLCASSLMGNEQYFGPGTRLTVT.

This clonotype was counted at least ten times. The chain combines TRBV25-1 with TRBJ2-7, with D perhaps being TRBD1 or TRBD2 (5 bases each). This CDR3 is 14 amino acids long. V gave up 6 bases and J gave up 3 bases, with 15 bases separating them. CDR1 and CDR2 (germline): MGHDK, SYGVNS. The CDR3 bases are TGTGCCAGCAGCCACCGGGACGGGTTCTACGAGCAGTACTTC. Its protein product is CASSHRDGFYEQYF.

The rearrangement joins TRBV28 to TRBJ2-1; TRBD1 matches at 7 bases. The CDR3 sequence is 16 residues long. Germline V gene lookup returns CDR1 MDHEN and CDR2 SYDVKM. Losses at the gene ends were 5 bases for V and 5 bases for J; bases not matched to a gene: 12. CDR3 sequence reads: CASSALTGNVHNEQFF. The CDR3 DNA reads TGTGCCAGCAGTGCCCTGACAGGGAACGTGCACAATGAGCAGTTCTTC.

This chain uses TRBV4-1 with TRBJ1-1; TRBD1 is a possible D gene (5 bases). The germline CDR1 and CDR2 sequences are MGHRA and YSYEKL. Trimming shortened V by 4 bases and J by 2 bases, and 17 bases separated the two germline ends. The CDR3 consists of 16 residues. The CDR3 DNA reads as TGCGCCAGCAGCCCAGTCGCGGGGACCTCCAACACTGAAGCTTTCTTT. Translation: CASSPVAGTSNTEAFF.

The V and J genes are TRBV5-1 and TRBJ1-1; TRBD1 might be the D (5 bases). Trimming removed 0 bases at V and 0 bases at J, with 12 bases between. Germline assignment: CDR1 SGHRS and CDR2 YFSETQ. The CDR3 contains 16 residues. CDR3 bases: TGCGCCAGCAGCTTGGGGGCGACAGCCATGAACACTGAAGCTTTCTTT. Protein: CASSLGATAMNTEAFF. Full variable domain (rest looked up from reference TRBV5-1 and TRBJ1-1): KAGVTQTPRYLIKTRGQQVTLSCSPISGHRSVSWYQQTPGQGLQFLFEYFSETQRNKGNFPGRFSGRQFSNSRSEMNVSTLELGDSALYLCASSLGATAMNTEAFFGQGTRLTVV.

The chain combines TRBV28 with TRBJ2-7, with D possibly TRBD1 on 6 matching bases. Trimming left V 4 bases short and J 4 bases short, with 11 bases between. Germline CDR1 and CDR2: MDHEN and SYDVKM. The CDR3 loop spans 13 amino acids. Here the CDR3 reads CASSSMDRYEQYF. The DNA of the CDR3 is TGTGCCAGCAGTTCAATGGACAGATACGAGCAGTACTTC. Looking up the rest from reference TRBV28 and TRBJ2-7 gives the full variable domain: DVKVTQSSRYLVKRTGEKVFLECVQDMDHENMFWYRQDPGLGLRLIYFSYDVKMKEKGDIPEGYSVSREKKERFSLILESASTNQTSMYLCASSSMDRYEQYFGPGTRLTVT.

The chain employs TRBV5-1 and TRBJ2-3, with 11 nucleotides matching TRBD1. Germline CDR1 reads SGHRS; CDR2 reads YFSETQ. The V segment lost 4 bases and the J segment 3 bases; nucleotides outside the gene matches: 7. The CDR3 has 16 amino acids. In DNA form, the CDR3 reads TGCGCCAGCAGCCCGGACAGGGGGCGTTCGACAGATACGCAGTATTTT. This translates into CASSPDRGRSTDTQYF.

Here the CDR3 DNA reads TGTGCCAGCAGCGTTGGACACCTAGCCAAAAACATTCAGTACTTC. This translates into CASSVGHLAKNIQYF. The V gene is TRBV7-2, the J gene TRBJ2-4, with D possibly being TRBD1 (5 bases). The CDR3 consists of 15 residues. Per germline, CDR1 SGHTA and CDR2 FQGNSA. V was trimmed by 5 bases and J by 0 bases, leaving 11 bases between them.

Points on this clonotype: It is unclear where the CDR3 begins or ends on the DNA, so no DNA is shown, and the CDR3 is as TCRdb lists it. The CDR3 region is CASSARWGGRPGNTIYFGETQYF. The V gene is TRBV4-3, the J gene TRBJ2-5; the D segment call TRBD1 is taken from the table without a DNA check. Germline values: CDR1 LGHNA, CDR2 YSLEER. From its first to its last residue, the CDR3 has 23 amino acids.

With regard to this clonotype: One end of the junction is discordant with germline, which a read error may explain. J is TRBJ2-1 and V is TRBV29-1; D is perhaps TRBD1 or TRBD2 (6 bases each). CDR1 and CDR2 from the germline V gene are SQVTM and ANQGSEA. The CDR3 spans 11 residues. The CDR3 loop is CSPAFGGERFF. In DNA form, the CDR3 reads TGCAGCCCGGCTTTCGGGGGCGAGCGGTTCTTC.

This clonotype has a handful of counts. The chain employs TRBV7-2 and TRBJ1-2, with D tentatively TRBD1 (5 bases). V shed 5 bases and J shed 5 bases, with 15 bases lying between them. Germline lookup yields CDR1 SGHTA and CDR2 FQGNSA. The CDR3 has 14 residues. Written as DNA, the CDR3 is TGTGCCAGCAGCCCGGGGACGCCCTCATATGGCTACACCTTC. Protein: CASSPGTPSYGYTF.

This clonotype has only a few counts. The chain is built from TRBV5-5 and TRBJ1-2, with D maybe TRBD1 (5 bases). This CDR3 contains 15 residues. V was cut by 1 base and J by 4 bases, with 14 bases left in between. CDR1 is SGHKS and CDR2 is YYEKEE in the germline V gene (reference sequence). CDR3 in DNA: TGTGCCAGCAGCTTGTCGCAGGGTTTGGCCTATGGCTACACCTTC. Encoded protein: CASSLSQGLAYGYTF. Variable domain in full (rest from reference TRBV5-5 and TRBJ1-2): DAGVTQSPTHLIKTRGQQVTLRCSPISGHKSVSWYQQVLGQGPQFIFQYYEKEERGRGNFPDRFSARQFPNYSSELNVNALLLGDSALYLCASSLSQGLAYGYTFGSGTRLTVV.

V usage is TRBV28 and J usage is TRBJ2-1; TRBD1 matches 9 bases. Per the germline V gene, CDR1 is MDHEN and CDR2 is SYDVKM. The length of the CDR3 is 14 residues. Germline trimming cut 5 bases from V and 10 bases from J; bases unmatched to any gene: 9. CDR3 region: CASSHRGPSYEQFF. CDR3 sequence (DNA): TGTGCCAGCAGTCACAGGGGGCCGTCCTACGAGCAGTTCTTC. Full variable domain (missing parts from reference TRBV28 and TRBJ2-1): DVKVTQSSRYLVKRTGEKVFLECVQDMDHENMFWYRQDPGLGLRLIYFSYDVKMKEKGDIPEGYSVSREKKERFSLILESASTNQTSMYLCASSHRGPSYEQFFGPGTRLTVL.

On this clonotype itself: The junction departs from germline at one end; a sequencing error may be responsible. The chain joins TRBV9 to TRBJ2-7; either TRBD1 or TRBD2 may fit D (7 bases each). The CDR3 is 16 amino acids. Germline V gives CDR1 SGDLS, CDR2 YYNGEE. CDR3 bases: TGCGCCAGCAGCGGGACTCCCGGGACAGAGTCCTACGAGCAGTACTTC. The encoded protein is CASSGTPGTESYEQYF.

This chain connects TRBV7-6 to TRBJ1-1; 8 nucleotides agree with TRBD1. CDR3 length: 14 amino acids. Germline V gene data show CDR1 as SGHVS and CDR2 as FNYEAQ. V was clipped by 5 bases and J by 4 bases; unmatched bases: 6. The CDR3 loop is CASSHNTGGTEAFF. For the CDR3, the DNA is TGTGCCAGCAGCCACAACACAGGGGGCACTGAAGCTTTCTTT.

This chain uses TRBV20-1 with TRBJ1-2; D is uncertain. V was shortened by 3 bases and J by 5 bases, with 13 bases between the two germline ends. CDR1 is DFQATT and CDR2 is SNEGSKA in the germline V gene (reference sequence). The CDR3 sequence is 13 residues long. The CDR3 protein is CSASNDNPYGYTF. CDR3 DNA: TGCAGTGCTAGTAACGACAACCCATATGGCTACACCTTC.